The entry that follows covers one T cell receptor beta chain sequence. The antigen it binds to is not known. Base quality data are lacking; no much larger clone is found one base away. The time point tag for this specimen amounts to: about 28 days (+/-7) after the second vaccine dose. Because spike-specific TCR depth and breadth did not differ between the two schedules, AZD1222 recipients who got a second dose at roughly 4 weeks were pooled with those who got a second dose at roughly 12 weeks. Vaccinee samples came from UK trials COV001 and COV002, including a single-blind randomized controlled phase 2/3 trial of AZD1222 (ChAdOx1 nCoV-19) in healthy adults. For TCRbeta chain sequencing, PBMC samples were collected from trial participants at day 0 and at day 28 after the second dose. The CDR3 regions of human TCRbeta chains were analyzed by immunosequencing. Turning to the authors' computational methods: TCRs in the repertoires were compared against a reference library of SARS-CoV-2-specific TCRs that had been generated with the MIRA antigen-specificity platform. Breadth meant the fraction of unique TCRs that were SARS-CoV-2-associated, whereas depth meant the fraction of total T cells that were SARS-CoV-2-associated. Using the MIRA data, each spike-specific TCR was mapped to the spike region that the TCR reacts to and placed in a CD4 or CD8 class. Log10-transformed breadth and depth values were compared by one-way ANOVA with Sidak's multiple comparisons tests. The immuneACCESS repertoire file appears here via TCRdb, limited to in-frame rearrangements. These files lack a portion of the clones; in checked studies, under half of the deficit traces to unresolved V genes, and the cause of the others is not known. V and J calls plus clone size are reproduced from that table; the DNA served to infer D and trimming. This sample has about 86,000 clones in its table, and approximately 89% of those were observed once. The ten most abundant clones make up approximately 5.3% of the sample.

The entry originates in a study of T cell responses to AZD1222 COVID-19 vaccine (dated by TCRdb to about 2021). About the full investigation: A total of 233 trial participants underwent TCR sequencing, of whom approximately 200 had received two doses of AZD1222 and some 25 had received two doses of the MenACWY control vaccine. Trial participants were enrolled into age subgroups of 18-55, 56-69 and 70-plus years, which contained 148, 28 and 57 TCR-sequenced participants, respectively.

V sheds 1 base and J sheds 2 bases, leaving 5 bases between their ends. From the cysteine through the phenylalanine, the CDR3 covers 13 amino acids. Of all the DNA, just the CDR3 is kept, 39 bases in frame from base 1. For CDR1 and CDR2, the germline V gene lists LGHNA and YNFKEQ. What the authors observed across the whole study: The 56-69-year group was small, and its depth increase did not reach significance, likely because of low power. Nearly half of unique spike-specific TCRs reportedly recognized epitopes outside regions mutated in the B.1.351 and B.1.1.7 variants. Most participants were white British and females outnumbered males, and the authors suggested that clonal diversity may have been underestimated. A significant rise in spike-specific TCR breadth and depth was observed after two AZD1222 doses relative to day 0 and relative to MenACWY recipients. Only five to seven AZD1222 recipients were SARS-CoV-2 seropositive at baseline, limiting conclusions about previously exposed vaccinees. Vaccine-associated CD4 TCRs spanned the whole spike protein, with dominant responses in regions 160-218 and 743-854. Because no day 14 peak-response samples were available, the repertoires could be characterized only after the peak T cell response.

The TCR sequence derives from an adult who received the AZD1222 COVID-19 vaccine. This sequence uses TRBV4-2 and TRBJ2-5; no D gene can be assigned with confidence. The sample in question was peripheral blood, obtained 28 days after the second AZD1222 dose. The DNA reads as follows: TGTGCCAGCAGCCAAGCGCTTCAAGAGACCCAGTACTTC. The resulting protein is CASSQALQETQYF.